A single T cell receptor beta chain is shown here with its context. Its matching antigen is unknown. The CDR3 extends over 16 amino acids. Trimming shortened V by 0 bases and J by 1 base, and 9 bases separated the two germline ends. Germline V gene sequence: CDR1 ENHRY, CDR2 SYGVKD. Three pembrolizumab responders had their TCRs sequenced. Here immunoSEQ multiplex PCR was the method, and the copy in TCRdb shows in-frame clones only, minus some. The sample contains 70,000 to 90,000 clones, approximately 80% of which appear only once. This record comes from a study of PD-1 blockade in mismatch repair-deficient tumors. Looking at the study overall: Patients had 12 mismatch repair-deficient cancer types, all previously treated and progressing.

Findings and caveats of the study: Tumor-resident clones, often undetectable pretreatment in blood, expanded then contracted after pembrolizumab.

Sequencing used peripheral blood, obtained 44 weeks after starting pembrolizumab. The source of this sequence is an adult with mismatch repair-deficient cancer. The chain carries TRBV10-3 and TRBJ2-2, with no clear D. The chain's CDR3 is CAISESSRVNTGELFF. The CDR3 coding sequence is TGTGCCATCAGTGAGTCGAGTCGGGTGAACACCGGGGAGCTGTTTTTT.